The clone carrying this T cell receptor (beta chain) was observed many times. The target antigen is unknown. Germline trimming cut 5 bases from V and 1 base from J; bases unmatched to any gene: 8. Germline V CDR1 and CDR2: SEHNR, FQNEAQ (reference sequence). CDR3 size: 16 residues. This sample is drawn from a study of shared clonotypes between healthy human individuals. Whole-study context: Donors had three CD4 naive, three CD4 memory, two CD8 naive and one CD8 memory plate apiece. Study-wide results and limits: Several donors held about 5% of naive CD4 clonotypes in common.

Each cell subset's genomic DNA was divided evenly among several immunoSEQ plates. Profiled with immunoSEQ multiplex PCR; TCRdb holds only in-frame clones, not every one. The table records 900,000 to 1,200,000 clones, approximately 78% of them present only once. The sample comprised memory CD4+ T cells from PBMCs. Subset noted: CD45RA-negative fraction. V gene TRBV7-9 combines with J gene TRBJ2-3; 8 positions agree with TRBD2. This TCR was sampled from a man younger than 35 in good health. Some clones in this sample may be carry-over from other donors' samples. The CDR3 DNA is TGTGCCAGCAGCCCCCGGACTAGCCGTGGCACAGATACGCAGTATTTT. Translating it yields CASSPRTSRGTDTQYF.